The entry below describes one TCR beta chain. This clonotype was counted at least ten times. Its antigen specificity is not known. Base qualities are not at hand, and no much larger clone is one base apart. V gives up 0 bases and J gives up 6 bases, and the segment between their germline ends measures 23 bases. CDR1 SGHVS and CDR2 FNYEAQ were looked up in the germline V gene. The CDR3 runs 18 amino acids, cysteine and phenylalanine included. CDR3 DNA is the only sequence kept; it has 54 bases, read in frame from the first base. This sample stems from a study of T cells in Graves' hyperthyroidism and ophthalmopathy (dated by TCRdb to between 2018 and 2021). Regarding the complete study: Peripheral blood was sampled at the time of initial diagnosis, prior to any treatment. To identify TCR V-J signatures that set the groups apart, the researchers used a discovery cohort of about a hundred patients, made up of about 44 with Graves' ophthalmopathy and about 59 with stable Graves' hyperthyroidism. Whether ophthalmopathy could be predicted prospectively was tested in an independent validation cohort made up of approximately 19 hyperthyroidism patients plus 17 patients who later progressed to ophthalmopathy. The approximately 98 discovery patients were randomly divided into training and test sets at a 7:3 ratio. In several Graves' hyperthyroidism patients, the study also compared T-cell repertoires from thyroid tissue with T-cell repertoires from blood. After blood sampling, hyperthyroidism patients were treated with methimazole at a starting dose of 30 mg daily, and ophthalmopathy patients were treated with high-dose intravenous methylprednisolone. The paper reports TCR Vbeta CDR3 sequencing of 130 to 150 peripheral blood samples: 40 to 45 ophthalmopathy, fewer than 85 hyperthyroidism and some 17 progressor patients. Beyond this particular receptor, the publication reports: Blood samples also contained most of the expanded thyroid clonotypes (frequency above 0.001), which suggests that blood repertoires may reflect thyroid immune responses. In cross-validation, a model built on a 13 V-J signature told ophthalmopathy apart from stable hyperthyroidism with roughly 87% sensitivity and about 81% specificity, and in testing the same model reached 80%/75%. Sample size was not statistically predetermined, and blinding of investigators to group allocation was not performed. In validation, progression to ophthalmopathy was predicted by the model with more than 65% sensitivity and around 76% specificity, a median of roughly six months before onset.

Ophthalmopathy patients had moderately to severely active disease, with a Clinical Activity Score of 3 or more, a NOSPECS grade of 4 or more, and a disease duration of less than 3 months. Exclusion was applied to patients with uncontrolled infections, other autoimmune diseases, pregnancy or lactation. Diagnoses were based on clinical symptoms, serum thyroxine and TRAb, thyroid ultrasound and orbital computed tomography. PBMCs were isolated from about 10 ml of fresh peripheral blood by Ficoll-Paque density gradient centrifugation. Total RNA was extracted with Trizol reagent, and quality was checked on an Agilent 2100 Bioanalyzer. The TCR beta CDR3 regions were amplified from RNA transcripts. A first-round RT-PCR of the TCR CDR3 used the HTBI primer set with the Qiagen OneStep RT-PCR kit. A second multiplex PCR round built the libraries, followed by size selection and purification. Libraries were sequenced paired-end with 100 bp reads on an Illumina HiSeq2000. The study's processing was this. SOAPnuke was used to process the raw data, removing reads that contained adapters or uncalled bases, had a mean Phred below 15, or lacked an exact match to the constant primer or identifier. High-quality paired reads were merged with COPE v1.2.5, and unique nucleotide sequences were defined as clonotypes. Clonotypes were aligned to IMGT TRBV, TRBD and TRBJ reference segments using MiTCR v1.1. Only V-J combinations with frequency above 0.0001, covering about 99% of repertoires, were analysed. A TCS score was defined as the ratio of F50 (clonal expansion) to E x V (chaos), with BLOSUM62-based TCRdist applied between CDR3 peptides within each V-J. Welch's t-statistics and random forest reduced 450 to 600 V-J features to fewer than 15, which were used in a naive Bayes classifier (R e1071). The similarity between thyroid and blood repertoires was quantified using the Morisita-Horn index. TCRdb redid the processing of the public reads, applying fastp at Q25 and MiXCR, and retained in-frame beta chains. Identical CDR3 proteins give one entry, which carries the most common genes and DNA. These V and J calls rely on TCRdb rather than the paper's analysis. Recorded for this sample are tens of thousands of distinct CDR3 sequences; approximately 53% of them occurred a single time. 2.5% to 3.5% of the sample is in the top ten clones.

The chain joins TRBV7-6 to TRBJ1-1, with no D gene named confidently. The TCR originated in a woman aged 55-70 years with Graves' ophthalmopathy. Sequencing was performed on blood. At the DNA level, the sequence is TGTGCCAGCAGCTTAGCCGGGAGGAGCGTCGGTACAACACCTGAAGCTTTCTTT. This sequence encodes CASSLAGRSVGTTPEAFF.